This passage covers 20 T cell receptor beta chains from one sample sequenced in a study of cytomegalovirus exposure and HLA in healthy donors. A multiplex PCR was run with 60 Vbeta primers and 13 Jbeta primers. Method: immunoSEQ multiplex PCR; TCRdb's copy keeps in-frame clones and lacks some. This table has some 90,000 clones, more than 70% appearing once. Sequencing was performed on PBMCs. These receptors came from a man between 40 and 49 years old in good health and CMV-seronegative.

V gene TRBV11-1 combines with J gene TRBJ2-5, with D perhaps TRBD2 (6 bases). V was trimmed by 7 bases and J by 4 bases, leaving 13 bases between them. Looked up from germline, CDR1 is SGHAT and CDR2 is FQDESV (reference sequence). The CDR3 consists of 13 residues. The CDR3 sequence: CASTPGGRETQYF. Here the CDR3 DNA reads TGTGCCAGCACCCCCGGAGGGAGAGAGACCCAGTACTTC.

In its sample, this clone was seen a few times. The chain combines TRBV4-3 with TRBJ2-7; D is unclear. The V gene's germline CDR1 is LGHNA and CDR2 YSLEER. This CDR3 has 13 amino acids. Trimming removed 0 bases at V and 6 bases at J, with 9 bases between. CDR3 DNA sequence: TGCGCCAGCAGCCAAGATACCAGATCCGAGCAGTACTTC. Protein sequence: CASSQDTRSEQYF.

This clone was counted a few times. The genes are TRBV4-2 and TRBJ2-2; TRBD2 might be the D (6 bases). Trimming stripped 0 bases from V and 4 bases from J, with 12 bases between. CDR1 and CDR2 (germline): LGHNA, YNFKEQ. The CDR3 length is 16 residues. The CDR3 region is CASSQDRRGLTGELFF. The DNA for the CDR3 is TGTGCCAGCAGCCAAGATAGGAGGGGACTCACCGGGGAGCTGTTTTTT.

The chain couples TRBV4-2 to TRBJ1-1, with D maybe TRBD1 (5 bases). Germline CDR1 LGHNA, CDR2 YNFKEQ. V was pared by 1 base and J by 1 base, with 7 bases between. The CDR3 is made up of 14 amino acids. The CDR3: CASSQVTGNTEAFF. DNA for the CDR3: TGTGCCAGCAGCCAAGTTACAGGGAACACTGAAGCTTTCTTT.

The chain carries TRBV4-2 and TRBJ2-7; TRBD1 is a possible D gene (6 bases). V lost 0 bases to trimming and J lost 0 bases, with 12 bases between them. The CDR3 is 16 residues long. Germline values: CDR1 LGHNA, CDR2 YNFKEQ. As DNA, the CDR3 is TGTGCCAGCAGCCAAGAGGACAGAAGAGGCTCCTACGAGCAGTACTTC. It is translated as CASSQEDRRGSYEQYF.

V usage is TRBV11-2 and J usage is TRBJ1-2, with a weak D call TRBD1 (5 bases). V lost 1 base and J 4 bases, leaving 7 bases between the germline ends. The germline V gene encodes CDR1 SGHAT and CDR2 FQNNGV. The CDR3 totals 13 residues. Here the CDR3 reads CASSLGTTYGYTF. The CDR3 DNA follows: TGTGCCAGCAGCTTAGGGACAACCTATGGCTACACCTTC.

Only a few counts were recorded for this clone. This rearrangement joins TRBV23-1 to TRBJ1-2; no clear D. TRBV23-1 is an ORF; its function is uncertain. Trimming took 4 bases from V and 6 from J, leaving 9 bases between them. The length of the CDR3 is 12 residues. Here the CDR3 reads CASSLLLDGYTF. DNA of the CDR3: TGCGCCAGCAGTCTACTGCTCGATGGCTACACCTTC.

The CDR3 region is CATSRQGANTGELFF. CDR3 nucleotide sequence: TGTGCCACCAGCCGACAGGGGGCGAACACCGGGGAGCTGTTTTTT. V gene TRBV15 combines with J gene TRBJ2-2; 9 nucleotides agree with TRBD1. V was clipped by 5 bases and J by 0 bases; unmatched bases: 1. Per germline, CDR1 LNHNV and CDR2 YYDKDF (reference sequence). The CDR3 is 15 amino acids.

The chain carries TRBV5-1 and TRBJ2-5; D unresolved. This CDR3 has 14 residues. Germline V gene lookup returns CDR1 SGHRS and CDR2 YFSETQ. V gave up 0 bases and J gave up 4 bases, with 10 bases separating them. The CDR3 is CASSLGEILETQYF. The CDR3 DNA reads as TGCGCCAGCAGCTTGGGAGAAATATTAGAGACCCAGTACTTC.

Only one count was recorded for this clone. The chain links TRBV27 to TRBJ2-5, with D maybe TRBD1 (6 bases). Near its end, the DNA agrees better with TRBJ2-7, so the J call may be wrong. The CDR3 sequence is 13 residues long. In germline, CDR1 is MNHEY, CDR2 SMNVEV (reference sequence). The CDR3: CASSRGQSYEQYF. Written as DNA, the CDR3 is TGTGCCAGCAGCCGCGGACAGAGCTACGAGCAGTACTTC.

This chain links TRBV2 with TRBJ1-3; possibly TRBD1 for D (6 bases). Germline V gene data show CDR1 as SNHLY and CDR2 as FYNNEI. This CDR3 is 14 amino acids long. The V end was cut by 6 bases, the J end by 0 bases, with 9 bases between. The CDR3 sequence: CASSQGGSGNTIYF. In DNA form, the CDR3 reads TGTGCCAGCAGCCAAGGGGGCTCTGGAAACACCATATATTTT.

The V call is TRBV5-6, the J call TRBJ2-5; D is ambiguous. The better agreement between TRBJ2-7 and the DNA end casts doubt on the J call. CDR3 length: 14 amino acids. Germline lookup yields CDR1 SGHDT and CDR2 YYEEEE. CDR3: CASSLPDTSYEQYF. In nucleotides, the CDR3 is TGTGCCAGCAGCTTGCCCGACACTTCCTACGAGCAGTACTTC.

This clone was found a few times. The rearrangement joins TRBV5-1 to TRBJ1-6; D might be TRBD1 (5 bases). V was cut by 0 bases and J by 5 bases, with 9 bases left in between. The CDR3 totals 15 residues. The germline CDR1 and CDR2 sequences are SGHRS and YFSETQ. The CDR3 coding sequence is TGCGCCAGCAGCTTGGGACAGATAGATAATTCACCCCTCCACTTT. It translates to CASSLGQIDNSPLHF.

The V and J genes are TRBV5-1 and TRBJ1-5, with 7 bases that match TRBD1. Germline V lookup: CDR1 SGHRS, CDR2 YFSETQ. Trimming at V came to 4 bases and at J to 0 bases, leaving 7 bases not matched to a gene. CDR3 length equals 16 residues. CDR3 coding DNA: TGCGCCAGCAGCATAGGACAGGCGAATAGCAATCAGCCCCAGCATTTT. Protein: CASSIGQANSNQPQHF.

The chain joins TRBV5-8 to TRBJ1-6, with TRBD1 identical over 7 bases. V trimming: 4 bases; J trimming: 4 bases; junction bases outside the gene matches: 5. The germline gives CDR1 SGHTS, CDR2 YDEGEE. This CDR3 is 15 amino acids long. The DNA for the CDR3 is TGTGCCAGCAGCCCGGGGACAGCTTATAATTCACCCCTCCACTTT. It encodes CASSPGTAYNSPLHF.

The genes are TRBV13 and TRBJ2-3; 13 nucleotides line up with TRBD2. V shed 4 bases and J 1 base; nucleotides not matched to a gene: 11. The CDR3 has 19 residues. From germline, CDR1 is PRHDT and CDR2 FYEKMQ (reference sequence). The CDR3 protein is CASSSWTSGSFGGTDTQYF. CDR3 DNA: TGTGCCAGCAGCTCATGGACTAGCGGGAGCTTTGGCGGCACAGATACGCAGTATTTT.

The V call is TRBV9, the J call TRBJ1-2, with 11 positions matching TRBD1. CDR1 SGDLS and CDR2 YYNGEE come from the germline V gene. The CDR3 runs to 15 residues. V lost 3 bases to trimming and J lost 4 bases; unmatched junction nucleotides: 5. Written as DNA, the CDR3 is TGTGCCAGCAGCGAGGACAGGGGGCTTACCTATGGCTACACCTTC. This sequence encodes CASSEDRGLTYGYTF.

In this sample, this clone turned up a few times. The rearrangement uses TRBV7-3 and TRBJ2-5, with TRBD2 matching over 14 bases. This CDR3 is 17 amino acids long. In germline, CDR1 is SGHTA, CDR2 FQGTGA. The V gene end was trimmed by 2 bases and the J gene end by 0 bases; junction bases not matched to a gene: 2. In DNA, the CDR3 is TGTGCCAGCAGCTTAGGGACTAGCGGGGGTTACCAAGAGACCCAGTACTTC. Its translation: CASSLGTSGGYQETQYF.

The chain has TRBV5-1 and TRBJ2-5; weak D call: TRBD1 (6 bases). The DNA end is a closer match to TRBJ2-7, so the J assignment may be wrong. CDR3 length equals 14 residues. Germline-derived CDR1 and CDR2 are SGHRS and YFSETQ. CDR3 DNA: TGCGCCAGCAGCGCAGGGGTAGTGACGTACGAGCAGTACTTC. Protein: CASSAGVVTYEQYF.

This clone appeared once. The chain combines TRBV4-1 with TRBJ2-1, with 12 bases aligning to TRBD2. Per germline, CDR1 MGHRA and CDR2 YSYEKL. CDR3 length equals 20 residues. V shed 4 bases, J shed 0 bases, and the junction held 13 bases outside the gene matches. The DNA for the CDR3 is TGCGCCAGCAGCCTCAGGGGACTAGCGGGCGTAGACCTCTCCTACAATGAGCAGTTCTTC. It encodes CASSLRGLAGVDLSYNEQFF.